This TCR beta chain emerged from a study of radiotherapy plus CTLA-4 blockade in lung cancer. Germline CDR1 is SEHNR and CDR2 is FQNEAQ (reference sequence). This CDR3 has 16 residues. V dropped 1 base and J dropped 3 bases, with 16 bases sitting between them. The method was immunoSEQ multiplex PCR; TCRdb's version includes in-frame clones alone and lacks a portion of them. Of approximately 50,000 clones in the sample, 80% to 90% were seen once. This TCR came from a human donor with non-small cell lung cancer that progressed on radiotherapy plus ipilimumab. Some clones in this sample may be carry-over from other donors' samples. The gene calls are TRBV7-9 and TRBJ2-7, with a possible D match to TRBD2 (5 bases). Material: peripheral blood, obtained from a patient treated with radiotherapy plus ipilimumab. CDR3 in amino acids: CASSLVPGNGVYEQYF. As DNA, the CDR3 is TGTGCCAGCAGCTTAGTTCCCGGGAACGGTGTCTACGAGCAGTACTTC. The variable domain in full, completed from reference TRBV7-9 and TRBJ2-7, reads DTGVSQNPRHKITKRGQNVTFRCDPISEHNRLYWYRQTLGQGPEFLTYFQNEAQLEKSRLLSDRFSAERPKGSFSTLEIQRTEQGDSAMYLCASSLVPGNGVYEQYFGPGTRLTVT.